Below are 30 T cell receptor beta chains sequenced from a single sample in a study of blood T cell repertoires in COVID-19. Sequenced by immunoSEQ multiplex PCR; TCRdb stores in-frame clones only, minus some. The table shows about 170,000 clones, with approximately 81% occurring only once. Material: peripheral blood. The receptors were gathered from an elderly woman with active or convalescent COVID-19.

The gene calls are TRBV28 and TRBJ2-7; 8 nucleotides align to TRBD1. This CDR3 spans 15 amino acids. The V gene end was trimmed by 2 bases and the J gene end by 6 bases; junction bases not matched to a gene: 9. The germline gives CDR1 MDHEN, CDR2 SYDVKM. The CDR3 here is CASSLPATGEREQYF. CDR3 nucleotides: TGTGCCAGCAGTTTACCCGCGACAGGGGAACGCGAGCAGTACTTC. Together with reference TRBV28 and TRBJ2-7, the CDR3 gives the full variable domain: DVKVTQSSRYLVKRTGEKVFLECVQDMDHENMFWYRQDPGLGLRLIYFSYDVKMKEKGDIPEGYSVSREKKERFSLILESASTNQTSMYLCASSLPATGEREQYFGPGTRLTVT.

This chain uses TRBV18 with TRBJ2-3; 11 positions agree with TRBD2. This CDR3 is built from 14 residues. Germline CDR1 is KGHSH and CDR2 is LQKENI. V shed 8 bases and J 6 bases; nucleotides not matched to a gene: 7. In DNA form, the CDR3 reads TGTGCCAGCGGGGGACTAGCGGATCAGGATACGCAGTATTTT. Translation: CASGGLADQDTQYF.

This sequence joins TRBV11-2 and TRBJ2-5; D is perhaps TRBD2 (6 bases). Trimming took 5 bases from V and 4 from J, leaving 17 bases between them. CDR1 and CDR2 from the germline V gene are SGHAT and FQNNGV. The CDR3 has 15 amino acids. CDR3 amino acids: CASSPEIAVVETQYF. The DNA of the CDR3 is TGTGCCAGCAGCCCCGAGATAGCGGTCGTAGAGACCCAGTACTTC.

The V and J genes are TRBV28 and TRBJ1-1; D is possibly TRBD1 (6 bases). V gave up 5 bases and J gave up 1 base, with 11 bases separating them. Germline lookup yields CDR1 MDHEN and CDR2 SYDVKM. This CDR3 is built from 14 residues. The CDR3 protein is CASSKGGSNTEAFF. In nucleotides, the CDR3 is TGTGCCAGCAGTAAAGGGGGATCGAACACTGAAGCTTTCTTT.

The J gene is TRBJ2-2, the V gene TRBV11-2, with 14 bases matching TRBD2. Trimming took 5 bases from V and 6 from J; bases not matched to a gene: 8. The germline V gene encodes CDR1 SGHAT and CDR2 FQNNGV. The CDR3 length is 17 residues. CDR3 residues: CASSQRGTSGGAGELFF. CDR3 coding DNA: TGTGCCAGCAGCCAGAGGGGGACTAGCGGGGGAGCCGGGGAGCTGTTTTTT.

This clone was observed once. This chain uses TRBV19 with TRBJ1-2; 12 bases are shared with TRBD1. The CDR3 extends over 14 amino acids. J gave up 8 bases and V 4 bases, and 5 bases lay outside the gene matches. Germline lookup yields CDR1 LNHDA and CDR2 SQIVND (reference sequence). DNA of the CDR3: TGTGCCAGTAGTACGGGACAGGGGGCCGGGGGCTACACCTTC. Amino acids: CASSTGQGAGGYTF. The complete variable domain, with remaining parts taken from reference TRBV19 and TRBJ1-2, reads DGGITQSPKYLFRKEGQNVTLSCEQNLNHDAMYWYRQDPGQGLRLIYYSQIVNDFQKGDIAEGYSVSREKKESFPLTVTSAQKNPTAFYLCASSTGQGAGGYTFGSGTRLTVV.

The CDR3 sequence: CASSHKQRHEQYF. The CDR3 DNA follows: TGTGCCAGCAGCCACAAACAGAGACACGAGCAGTACTTC. V usage is TRBV11-1 and J usage is TRBJ2-7; D is unclear. Germline CDR1 SGHAT, CDR2 FQDESV (reference sequence). Trimming shortened V by 5 bases and J by 5 bases, and 13 bases separated the two germline ends. The CDR3 has 13 residues.

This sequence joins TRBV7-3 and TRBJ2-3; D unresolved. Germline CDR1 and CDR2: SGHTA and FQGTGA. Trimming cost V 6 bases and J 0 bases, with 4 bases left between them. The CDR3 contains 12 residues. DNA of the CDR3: TGTGCCAGCAGTAGTAGCACAGATACGCAGTATTTT. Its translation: CASSSSTDTQYF.

CDR3 nucleotide sequence: TGCGCCAGCAGCTTGCCCGGGTCCTACTATGGCTACACCTTC. This translates into CASSLPGSYYGYTF. The chain recombines TRBV5-1 with TRBJ1-2; D ambiguous. Deletions cut 1 base from V and 3 bases from J, with 10 bases between. Germline V CDR1 and CDR2: SGHRS, YFSETQ. The CDR3 totals 14 residues.

The CDR3: CASSFRVGVGRSYNEQFF. The CDR3 DNA is TGTGCCAGCAGCTTCCGGGTGGGAGTGGGTCGCTCCTACAATGAGCAGTTCTTC. This chain joins TRBV11-2 and TRBJ2-1; D may be TRBD2 (5 bases). The V and J ends lost 3 bases and 0 bases respectively, with 18 bases between them. The CDR3 is 18 residues long. Germline V gene lookup returns CDR1 SGHAT and CDR2 FQNNGV.

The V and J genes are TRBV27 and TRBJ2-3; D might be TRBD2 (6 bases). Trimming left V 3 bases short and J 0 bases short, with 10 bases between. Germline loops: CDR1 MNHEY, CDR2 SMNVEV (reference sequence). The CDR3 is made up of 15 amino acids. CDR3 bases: TGTGCCAGCAGTTTCCGCGGGGCAAGCACAGATACGCAGTATTTT. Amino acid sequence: CASSFRGASTDTQYF.

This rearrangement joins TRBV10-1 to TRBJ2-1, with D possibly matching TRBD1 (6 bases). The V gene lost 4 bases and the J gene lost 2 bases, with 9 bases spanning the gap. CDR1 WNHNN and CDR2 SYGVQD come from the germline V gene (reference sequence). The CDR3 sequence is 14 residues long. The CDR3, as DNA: TGCGCCAGCAGTGGGGACAATACCTACAATGAGCAGTTCTTC. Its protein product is CASSGDNTYNEQFF.

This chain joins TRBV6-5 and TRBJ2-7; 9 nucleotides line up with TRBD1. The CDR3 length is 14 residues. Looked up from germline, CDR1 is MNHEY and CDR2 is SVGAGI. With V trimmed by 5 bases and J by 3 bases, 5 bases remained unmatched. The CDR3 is CASSQRGQGYEQYF. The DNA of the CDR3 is TGTGCCAGCAGTCAAAGGGGACAGGGCTACGAGCAGTACTTC.

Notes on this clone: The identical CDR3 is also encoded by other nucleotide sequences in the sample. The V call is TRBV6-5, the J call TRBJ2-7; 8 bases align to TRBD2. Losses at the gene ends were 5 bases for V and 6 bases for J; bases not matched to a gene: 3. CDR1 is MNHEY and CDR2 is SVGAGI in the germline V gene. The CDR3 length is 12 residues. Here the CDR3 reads CASSRTSSEQYF. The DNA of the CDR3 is TGTGCCAGCAGTCGGACTAGCAGCGAGCAGTACTTC.

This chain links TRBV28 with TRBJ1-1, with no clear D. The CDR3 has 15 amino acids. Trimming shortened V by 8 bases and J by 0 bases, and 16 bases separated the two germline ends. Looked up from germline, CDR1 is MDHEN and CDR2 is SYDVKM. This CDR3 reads CASALAAIMNTEAFF. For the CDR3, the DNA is TGTGCCAGCGCCCTGGCAGCGATAATGAACACTGAAGCTTTCTTT.

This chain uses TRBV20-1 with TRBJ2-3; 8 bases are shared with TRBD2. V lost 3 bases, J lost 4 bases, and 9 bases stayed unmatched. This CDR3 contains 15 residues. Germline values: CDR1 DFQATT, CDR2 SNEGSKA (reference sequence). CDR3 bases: TGCAGTGCTAGTGGGACTAGACCCCGCGCAGATACGCAGTATTTT. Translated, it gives CSASGTRPRADTQYF.

The CDR3 nucleotides are TGTGCCAGCAGCGGCCAGGGGGCGGGAGGGCCTATTAGCAATGAGCAGTTCTTC. Its translation is CASSGQGAGGPISNEQFF. The chain uses TRBV9 and TRBJ2-1; a possible D gene is TRBD2 (9 bases). The CDR3 extends over 18 amino acids. With 3 bases removed from V and 6 bases from J, the gap between germline ends came to 25 bases. CDR1 is SGDLS and CDR2 is YYNGEE in the germline V gene.

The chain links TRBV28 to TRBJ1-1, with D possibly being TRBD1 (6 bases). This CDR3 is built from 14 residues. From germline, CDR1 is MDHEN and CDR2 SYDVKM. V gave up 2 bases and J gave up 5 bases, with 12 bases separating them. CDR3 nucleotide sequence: TGTGCCAGCAGTTTACGGGGGGCCGGGACTGAAGCTTTCTTT. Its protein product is CASSLRGAGTEAFF.

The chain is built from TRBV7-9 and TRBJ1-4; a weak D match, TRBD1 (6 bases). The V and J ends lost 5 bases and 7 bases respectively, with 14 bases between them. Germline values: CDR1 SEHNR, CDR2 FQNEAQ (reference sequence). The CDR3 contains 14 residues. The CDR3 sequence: CASSPTGWTEKLFF. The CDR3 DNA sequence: TGTGCCAGCAGCCCAACAGGGTGGACTGAAAAACTGTTTTTT.

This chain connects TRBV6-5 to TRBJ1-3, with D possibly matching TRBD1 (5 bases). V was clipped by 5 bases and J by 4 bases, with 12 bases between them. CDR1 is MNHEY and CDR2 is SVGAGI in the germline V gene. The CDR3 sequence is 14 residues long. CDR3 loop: CASSTQGRGNTIYF. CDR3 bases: TGTGCCAGCAGTACCCAGGGTCGCGGAAACACCATATATTTT.

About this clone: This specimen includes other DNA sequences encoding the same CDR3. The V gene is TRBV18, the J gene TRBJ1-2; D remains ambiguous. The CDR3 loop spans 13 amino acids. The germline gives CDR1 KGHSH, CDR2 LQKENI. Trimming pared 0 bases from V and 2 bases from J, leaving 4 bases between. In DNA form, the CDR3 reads TGTGCCAGCTCACCACCGTCGAACTATGGCTACACCTTC. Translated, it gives CASSPPSNYGYTF.

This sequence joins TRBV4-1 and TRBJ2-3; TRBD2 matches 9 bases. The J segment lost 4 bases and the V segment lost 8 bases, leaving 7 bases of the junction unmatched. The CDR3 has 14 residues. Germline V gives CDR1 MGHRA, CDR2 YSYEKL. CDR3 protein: CASDLVAGADTQYF. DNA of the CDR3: TGCGCCAGCGATCTGGTAGCGGGGGCAGATACGCAGTATTTT.

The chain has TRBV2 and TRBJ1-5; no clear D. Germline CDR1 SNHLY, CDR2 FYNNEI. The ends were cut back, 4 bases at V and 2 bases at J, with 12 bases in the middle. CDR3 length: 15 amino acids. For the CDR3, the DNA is TGTGCCAGCAGTGGGGTTGGAGGCCGCAATCAGCCCCAGCATTTT. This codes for CASSGVGGRNQPQHF.

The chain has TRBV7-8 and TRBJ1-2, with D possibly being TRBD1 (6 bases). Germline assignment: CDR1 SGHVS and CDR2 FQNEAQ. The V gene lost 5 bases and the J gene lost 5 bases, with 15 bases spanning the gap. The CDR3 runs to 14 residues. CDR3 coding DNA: TGTGCCAGCAGCCCCTCTGGTCAGGGGTATGGCTACACCTTC. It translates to CASSPSGQGYGYTF.

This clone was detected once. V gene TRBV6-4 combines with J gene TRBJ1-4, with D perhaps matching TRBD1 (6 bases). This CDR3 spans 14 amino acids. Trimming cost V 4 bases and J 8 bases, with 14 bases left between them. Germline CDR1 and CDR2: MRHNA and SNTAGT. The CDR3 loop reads CASSVSTGGEKLFF. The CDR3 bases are TGTGCCAGCAGTGTCTCGACAGGTGGAGAAAAACTGTTTTTT.

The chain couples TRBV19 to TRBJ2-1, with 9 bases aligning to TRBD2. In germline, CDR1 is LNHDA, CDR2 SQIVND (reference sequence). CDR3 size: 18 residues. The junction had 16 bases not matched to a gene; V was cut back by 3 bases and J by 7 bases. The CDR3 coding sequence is TGTGCCAGTAGTATTAACCCCGGAGGGCTAGCGGGACGGAATGAGCAGTTCTTC. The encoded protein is CASSINPGGLAGRNEQFF. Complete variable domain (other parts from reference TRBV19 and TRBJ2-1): DGGITQSPKYLFRKEGQNVTLSCEQNLNHDAMYWYRQDPGQGLRLIYYSQIVNDFQKGDIAEGYSVSREKKESFPLTVTSAQKNPTAFYLCASSINPGGLAGRNEQFFGPGTRLTVL.

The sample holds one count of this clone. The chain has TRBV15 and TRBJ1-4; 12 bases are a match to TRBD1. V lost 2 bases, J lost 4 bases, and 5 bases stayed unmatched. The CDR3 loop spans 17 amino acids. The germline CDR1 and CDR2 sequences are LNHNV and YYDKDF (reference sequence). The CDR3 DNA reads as TGTGCCACCAGCAGAAGGGACAGGGGGCCCCTTAATGAAAAACTGTTTTTT. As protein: CATSRRDRGPLNEKLFF.

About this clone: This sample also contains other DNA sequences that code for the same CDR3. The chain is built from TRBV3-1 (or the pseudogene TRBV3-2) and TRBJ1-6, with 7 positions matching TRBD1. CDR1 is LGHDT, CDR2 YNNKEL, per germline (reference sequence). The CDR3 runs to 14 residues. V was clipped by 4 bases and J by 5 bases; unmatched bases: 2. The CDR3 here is CASSPTGDNSPLHF. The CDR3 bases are TGTGCCAGCAGCCCCACAGGGGATAATTCACCCCTCCACTTT.

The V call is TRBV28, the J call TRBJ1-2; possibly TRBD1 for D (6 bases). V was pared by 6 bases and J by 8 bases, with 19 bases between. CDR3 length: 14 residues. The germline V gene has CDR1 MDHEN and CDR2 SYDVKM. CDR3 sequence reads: CASSPGQLTNGYTF. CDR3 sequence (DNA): TGTGCCAGCAGCCCAGGACAGCTTACTAACGGCTACACCTTC.

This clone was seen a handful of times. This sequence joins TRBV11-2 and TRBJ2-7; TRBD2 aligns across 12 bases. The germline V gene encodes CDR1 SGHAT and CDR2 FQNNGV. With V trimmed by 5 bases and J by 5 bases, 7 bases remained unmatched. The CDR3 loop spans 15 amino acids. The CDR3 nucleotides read TGTGCCAGCAGCCGGCCGACTAGCGGGAGAGACGAGCAGTACTTC. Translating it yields CASSRPTSGRDEQYF.